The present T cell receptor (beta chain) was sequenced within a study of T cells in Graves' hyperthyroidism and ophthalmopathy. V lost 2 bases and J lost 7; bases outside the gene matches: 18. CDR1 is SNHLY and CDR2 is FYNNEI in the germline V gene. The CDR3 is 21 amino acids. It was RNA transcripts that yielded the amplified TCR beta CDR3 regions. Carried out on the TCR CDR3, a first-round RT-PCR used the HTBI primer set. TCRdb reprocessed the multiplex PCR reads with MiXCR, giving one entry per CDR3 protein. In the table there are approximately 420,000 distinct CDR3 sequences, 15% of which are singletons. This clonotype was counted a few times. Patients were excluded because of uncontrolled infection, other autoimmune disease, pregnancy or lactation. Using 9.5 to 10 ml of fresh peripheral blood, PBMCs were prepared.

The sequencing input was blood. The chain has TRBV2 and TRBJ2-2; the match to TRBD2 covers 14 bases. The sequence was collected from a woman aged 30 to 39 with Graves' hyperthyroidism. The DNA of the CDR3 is TGTGCCAGCAGTGAACTGCGCCTAATAGGACTAGCGGGAGGAGGGATCGGGGAGCTGTTTTTT. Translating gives CASSELRLIGLAGGGIGELFF.